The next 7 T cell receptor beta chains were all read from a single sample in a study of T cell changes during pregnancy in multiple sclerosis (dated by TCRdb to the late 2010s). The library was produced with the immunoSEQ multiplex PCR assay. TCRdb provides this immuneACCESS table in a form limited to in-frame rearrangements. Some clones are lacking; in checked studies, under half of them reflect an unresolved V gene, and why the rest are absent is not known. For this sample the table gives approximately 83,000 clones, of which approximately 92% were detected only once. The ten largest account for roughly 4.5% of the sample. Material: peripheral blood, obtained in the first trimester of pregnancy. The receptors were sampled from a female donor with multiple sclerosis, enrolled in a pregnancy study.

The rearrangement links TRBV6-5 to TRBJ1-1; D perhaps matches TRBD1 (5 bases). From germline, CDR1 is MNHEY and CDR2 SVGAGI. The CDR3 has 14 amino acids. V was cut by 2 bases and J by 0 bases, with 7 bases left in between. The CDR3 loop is CASSYTDMNTEAFF. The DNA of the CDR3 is TGTGCCAGCAGTTACACGGACATGAACACTGAAGCTTTCTTT.

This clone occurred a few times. CDR3 sequence (DNA): TGTGCCAGCAGTGTCCCAGGGGCCGGCACTAATTCACCCCTCCACTTT. It codes for CASSVPGAGTNSPLHF. This rearrangement joins TRBV2 to TRBJ1-6; weak D call: TRBD1 (6 bases). The CDR3 covers 16 residues. Germline V lookup: CDR1 SNHLY, CDR2 FYNNEI. V was shortened by 4 bases and J by 6 bases, with 16 bases between the two germline ends. The full variable domain, its missing parts supplied by reference TRBV2 and TRBJ1-6, is EPEVTQTPSHQVTQMGQEVILRCVPISNHLYFYWYRQILGQKVEFLVSFYNNEISEKSEIFDDQFSVERPDGSNFTLKIRSTKLEDSAMYFCASSVPGAGTNSPLHFGNGTRLTVT.

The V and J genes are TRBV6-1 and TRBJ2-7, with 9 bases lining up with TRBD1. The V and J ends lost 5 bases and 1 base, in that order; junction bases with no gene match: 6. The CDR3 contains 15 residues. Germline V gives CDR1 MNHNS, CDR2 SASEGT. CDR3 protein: CASSNSGTGSYEQYF. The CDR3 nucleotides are TGTGCCAGCAGTAATTCAGGGACAGGGTCCTACGAGCAGTACTTC.

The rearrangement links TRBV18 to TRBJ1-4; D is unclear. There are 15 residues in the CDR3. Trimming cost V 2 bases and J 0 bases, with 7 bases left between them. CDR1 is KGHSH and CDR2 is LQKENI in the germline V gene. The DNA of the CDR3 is TGTGCCAGCTCACCAAGAAGCACAACTAATGAAAAACTGTTTTTT. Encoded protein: CASSPRSTTNEKLFF.

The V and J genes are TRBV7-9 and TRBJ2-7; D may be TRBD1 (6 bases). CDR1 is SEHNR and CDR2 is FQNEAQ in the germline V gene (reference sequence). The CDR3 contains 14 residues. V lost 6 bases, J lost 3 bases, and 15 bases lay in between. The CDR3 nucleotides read TGTGCCAGCAGGGGATCAGGGGTCAACTACGAGCAGTACTTC. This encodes CASRGSGVNYEQYF.

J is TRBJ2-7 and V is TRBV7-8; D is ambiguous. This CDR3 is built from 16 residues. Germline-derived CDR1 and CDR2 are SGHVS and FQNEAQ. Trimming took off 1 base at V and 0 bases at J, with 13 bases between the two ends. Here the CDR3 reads CASSLDFSERSYEQYF. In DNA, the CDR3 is TGTGCCAGCAGCTTAGATTTTTCTGAGCGCTCCTACGAGCAGTACTTC.

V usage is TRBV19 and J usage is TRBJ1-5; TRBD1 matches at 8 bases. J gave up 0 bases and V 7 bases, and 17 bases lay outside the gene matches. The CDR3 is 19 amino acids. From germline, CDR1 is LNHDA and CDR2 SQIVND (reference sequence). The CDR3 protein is CASTRGGDRTGYSNQPQHF. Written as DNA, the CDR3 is TGTGCCAGTACCCGTGGGGGGGACAGGACTGGATATAGCAATCAGCCCCAGCATTTT.